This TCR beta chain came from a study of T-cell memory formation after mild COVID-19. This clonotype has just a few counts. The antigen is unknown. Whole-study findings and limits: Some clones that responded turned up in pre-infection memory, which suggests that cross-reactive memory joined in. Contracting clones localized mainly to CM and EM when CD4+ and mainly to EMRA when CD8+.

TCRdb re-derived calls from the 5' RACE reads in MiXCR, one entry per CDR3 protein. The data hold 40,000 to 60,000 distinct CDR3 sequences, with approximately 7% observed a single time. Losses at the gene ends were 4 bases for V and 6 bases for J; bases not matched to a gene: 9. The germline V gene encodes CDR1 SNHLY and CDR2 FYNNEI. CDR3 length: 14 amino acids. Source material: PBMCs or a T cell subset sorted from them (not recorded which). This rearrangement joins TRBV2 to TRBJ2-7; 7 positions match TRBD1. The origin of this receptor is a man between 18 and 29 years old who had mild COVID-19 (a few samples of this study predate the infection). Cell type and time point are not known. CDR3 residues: CASSVQRGQSEQYF. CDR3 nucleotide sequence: TGTGCCAGCAGTGTACAGAGGGGGCAGAGCGAGCAGTACTTC.